This section outlines one TCR beta chain sequence together with its context. The table lists this clonotype with a few counts. The clone's antigen remains unknown. The record has no base qualities; no much larger clone is one base away. To demonstrate the VDJtools post-analysis software, TCR beta repertoires were profiled from the peripheral blood of about 13 young patients with multiple sclerosis. The multiple sclerosis patients were children and adolescents ranging in age from roughly 6 to 16 years. The library was built by means of PCR. TCRdb shows the sequencer as Illumina HiSeq 2500. Unique molecular identifiers were incorporated into TCR beta cDNA libraries to reduce PCR and sequencing biases. About 500,000 cDNA molecules were obtained per 1 to 10 million input T cells, so each molecule approximated one T cell. The patient libraries were prepared and sequenced using the same protocol as the earlier healthy control dataset. Within a given batch, samples were prepared together, multiplexed and sequenced on the same HiSeq lane. Per the source publication's procedure: MIGEC was used to process the raw barcoded reads, and molecular identifier groups with only a single read were discarded before consensus assembly and CDR3 extraction. Clonotype tables were post-analysed with VDJtools, normalizing diversity by down-sampling all datasets to the smallest sample size. In repertoire overlap clustering, CDR3 amino acid sequences, but not nucleotide sequences, were matched to correct batch-related cross-sample contamination. TCRdb reanalyzed the raw reads on its own, using fastp at Q25 for trimming and MiXCR for clone calling, and kept in-frame beta chains. Every entry covers one CDR3 protein and lists the most common genes and DNA from its rows. TCRdb, not the authors, supplied the V and J calls. This sample lists around 400,000 distinct CDR3 sequences; about 40% were detected once. Of the sample, less than 8% falls within the top ten clones.

The sample originates from a study of post-analysis software for immune sequencing data (dated by TCRdb to between 2014 and 2016). As for the study more broadly: Recorded disease courses included relapsing-remitting, secondary progressive and progressive-relapsing multiple sclerosis, with some patients lacking subtype annotation. Patient repertoires were compared against about a dozen previously published healthy control repertoires from donors aged roughly 6 to 28 years. A subset of samples was prepared in parallel using single-end sample barcoding, then pooled and co-amplified after Illumina adapter ligation. Overall results and qualifications from the work: Compared with controls, multiple sclerosis patients had significantly lower normalized Chao1 diversity, a finding suggesting substantial peripheral T-cell clonal expansion. Patients showed significantly higher frequencies than controls for roughly five TRBV segments, among them TRBV5-6, TRBV5-1 and TRBV20-1. The control group was slightly older than the multiple sclerosis patient group. Direct clustering with F measure revealed strong co-clustering of samples prepared in the same batch, which led to a batch-effect correction.

According to the germline V gene, CDR1 reads SGHAT and CDR2 reads FQNNGV. Reading from cysteine to phenylalanine, the CDR3 counts 13 amino acids. This entry keeps only the CDR3 DNA: 39 bases, framed from base 1. V is pared back by 1 base and J by 4 bases, with 7 bases lying between the germline termini. The sequence was collected from a girl aged 2-10 years with multiple sclerosis. The chain joins TRBV11-2 to TRBJ1-2, with TRBD1 perhaps the D gene, on 6 matching bases. Sequenced: blood. The CDR3 region reads CASSLGDIYGYTF. Read as DNA, the sequence is TGTGCCAGCAGCTTAGGGGACATCTATGGCTACACCTTC. The variable domain in full, with residues beyond the CDR3 obtained from the reference TRBV11-2 and TRBJ1-2 genes, is EAGVAQSPRYKIIEKRQSVAFWCNPISGHATLYWYQQILGQGPKLLIQFQNNGVVDDSQLPKDRFSAERLKGVDSTLKIQPAKLEDSAVYLCASSLGDIYGYTFGSGTRLTVV.